A single sample gave rise to the 8 T cell receptor beta chains below, sequenced in a study of T-cell reconstitution after alpha-beta-depleted transplantation in children listed by TCRdb under 2016. Library preparation used PCR. Sequencing was carried out with an Illumina HiSeq 2500. Molecular barcoding was employed in the preparation of TCR libraries, with unique molecular identifiers being used to normalize TCRbeta repertoire quantification. TCRdb took the public reads, trimmed them with fastp at Q25, ran MiXCR for clone calling and kept in-frame beta chains. Under each unique CDR3 protein, matching rows form one entry showing the most common genes and DNA. Present in this sample are over 200,000 distinct CDR3 sequences, 8.5% to 10% of which were seen just once. Over 5.5% of the sample rests with the top ten. Sequenced material: PBMCs from the stem cell graft donor, taken from the stem cell graft. Receptors were obtained from a human donor who donated a stem cell graft to a child with acute lymphoblastic leukemia.

In its sample, this clonotype was seen a few times. J is TRBJ1-5 and V is TRBV3-1; 7 bases align to TRBD1. The CDR3 has 17 amino acids. Germline values: CDR1 LGHDT, CDR2 YNNKEL (reference sequence). V shed 4 bases, J shed 2 bases, and the junction held 11 bases outside the gene matches. CDR3 region: CASSPTTGSLGNQPQHF. In DNA form, the CDR3 reads TGTGCCAGCAGCCCGACGACAGGGAGCTTGGGCAATCAGCCCCAGCATTTT.

This clonotype was found many times. The rearrangement uses TRBV20-1 and TRBJ2-5, with D perhaps TRBD1 or TRBD2 (5 bases each). CDR1 and CDR2 from the germline V gene are DFQATT and SNEGSKA (reference sequence). Trimming removed 5 bases from V and 3 bases from J, with 13 bases in between. The CDR3 loop spans 13 amino acids. CDR3 in amino acids: CSAPRDGEETQYF. For the CDR3, the DNA is TGCAGTGCTCCCCGGGACGGAGAAGAGACCCAGTACTTC.

The rearrangement links TRBV20-1 to TRBJ1-1; D is possibly TRBD1 (5 bases). The germline V and J ends were trimmed by 4 bases and 11 bases, with 20 bases remaining between them. The CDR3 sequence is 13 residues long. Looked up from germline, CDR1 is DFQATT and CDR2 is SNEGSKA (reference sequence). The CDR3 bases are TGCAGTGCTACCGAGACAGACGGGATGTGGGCTTTCTTT. Translating it yields CSATETDGMWAFF.

This clonotype is medium-sized in the sample. The chain combines TRBV12-3 or TRBV12-4 with TRBJ2-1, with 8 positions matching TRBD2. The CDR3 covers 15 residues. The V gene end was trimmed by 5 bases and the J gene end by 0 bases; junction bases not matched to a gene: 3. The DNA of the CDR3 is TGTGCCAGCAGTATTAGCGGGGTCTCCTACAATGAGCAGTTCTTC. Its protein product is CASSISGVSYNEQFF.

The rearrangement joins TRBV20-1 to TRBJ2-5; no clear D gene. The CDR3 loop spans 11 amino acids. Germline lookup yields CDR1 DFQATT and CDR2 SNEGSKA (reference sequence). V dropped 3 bases and J dropped 7 bases, with 9 bases sitting between them. CDR3: CSASDQRTQYF. Written as DNA, the CDR3 is TGCAGTGCTAGCGACCAGCGGACCCAGTACTTC.

The chain uses TRBV2 and TRBJ1-5; the D gene is possibly TRBD1 (5 bases). This CDR3 has 14 amino acids. Between the trimmed V and J ends, which lost 2 bases and 4 bases, there was a span of 9 bases. The V gene's germline CDR1 is SNHLY and CDR2 FYNNEI. For the CDR3, the DNA is TGTGCCAGCAGTGAACGGGACGGAAATCAGCCCCAGCATTTT. Protein product: CASSERDGNQPQHF.

This clonotype was seen a few times. The V gene is TRBV5-1, the J gene TRBJ1-3; tentative D call: TRBD1 (6 bases). CDR3 length: 15 residues. V was shortened by 4 bases and J by 4 bases, with 15 bases between the two germline ends. Germline lookup yields CDR1 SGHRS and CDR2 YFSETQ. As DNA, the CDR3 is TGCGCCAGCAGCATGGCACAGGGTACCGGAAACACCATATATTTT. Protein product: CASSMAQGTGNTIYF.

The CDR3 nucleotides read TGTGCCAGTAGTATAAGACCTTATCGGGACCTCCAGAACACTGAAGCTTTCTTT. This translates into CASSIRPYRDLQNTEAFF. The V gene is TRBV19, the J gene TRBJ1-1; maybe TRBD1 (5 bases). The CDR3 runs to 18 residues. V lost 2 bases, J lost 1 base, and 20 bases lay in between. From germline, CDR1 is LNHDA and CDR2 SQIVND (reference sequence).